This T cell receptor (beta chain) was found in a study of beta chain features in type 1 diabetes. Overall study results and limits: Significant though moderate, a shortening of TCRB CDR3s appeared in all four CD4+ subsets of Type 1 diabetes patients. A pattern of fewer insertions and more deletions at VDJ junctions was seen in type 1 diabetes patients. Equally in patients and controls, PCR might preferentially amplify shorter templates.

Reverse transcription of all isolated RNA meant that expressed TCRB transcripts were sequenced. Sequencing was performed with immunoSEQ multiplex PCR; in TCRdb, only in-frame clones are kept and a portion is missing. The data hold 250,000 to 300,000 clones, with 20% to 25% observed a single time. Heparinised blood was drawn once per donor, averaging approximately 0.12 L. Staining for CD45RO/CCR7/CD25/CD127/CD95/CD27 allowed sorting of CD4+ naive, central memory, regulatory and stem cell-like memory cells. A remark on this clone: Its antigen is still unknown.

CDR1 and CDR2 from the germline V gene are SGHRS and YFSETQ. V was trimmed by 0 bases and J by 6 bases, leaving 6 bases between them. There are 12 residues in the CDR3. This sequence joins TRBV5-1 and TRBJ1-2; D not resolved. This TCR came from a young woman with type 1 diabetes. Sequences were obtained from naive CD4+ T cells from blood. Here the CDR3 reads CASSLDGDGYTF. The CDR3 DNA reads TGCGCCAGCAGCTTGGACGGGGATGGCTACACCTTC.